This TCR beta chain was sequenced for a study of blood T cells in healthy people across ages. This CDR3 contains 12 residues. Germline CDR1 DFQATT, CDR2 SNEGSKA (reference sequence). Trimming took 3 bases from V and 1 from J, leaving 6 bases between them. This clonotype was seen a few times. Its antigen is not identified. General study results and limits: Bulk PBMC profiling left naive and antigen-experienced comparisons inconclusive. Greater diversity and more naive CD4+ cells were seen in long-lived donors than in aged donors.

Using a J-beta primer mix together with a sample-barcoded 5' primer, a second PCR was run for roughly 7 to 12 cycles. TCRdb fed the 5' RACE reads into MiXCR, producing one record per CDR3 protein. The profile covers some 880,000 distinct CDR3 sequences, with around 36% appearing a single time and approximately 12% taken by the ten largest. This TCR was sampled from a man aged 18 to 30 in good health. Sequencing was performed on blood. The rearrangement links TRBV20-1 to TRBJ1-2; no clear D gene. CDR3 bases: TGCAGTGCTAGTGGAATTAACTATGGCTACACCTTC. Amino acids: CSASGINYGYTF.